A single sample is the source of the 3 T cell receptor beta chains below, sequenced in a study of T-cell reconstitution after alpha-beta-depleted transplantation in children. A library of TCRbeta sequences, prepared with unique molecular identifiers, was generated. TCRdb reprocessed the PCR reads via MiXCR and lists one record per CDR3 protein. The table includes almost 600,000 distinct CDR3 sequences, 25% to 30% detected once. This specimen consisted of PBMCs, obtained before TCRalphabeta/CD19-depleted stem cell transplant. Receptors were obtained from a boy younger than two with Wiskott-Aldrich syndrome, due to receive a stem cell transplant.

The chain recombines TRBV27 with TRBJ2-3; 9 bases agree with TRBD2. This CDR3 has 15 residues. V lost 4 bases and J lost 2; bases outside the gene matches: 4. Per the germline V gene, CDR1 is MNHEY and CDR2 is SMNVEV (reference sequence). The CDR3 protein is CASSSSGRNTDTQYF. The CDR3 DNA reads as TGTGCCAGCAGTTCCAGCGGGAGGAACACAGATACGCAGTATTTT.

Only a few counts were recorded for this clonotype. CDR3 sequence (DNA): TGCGCCAGCAAAGGACTAGCGGGAGATGAGCAGTTCTTC. Translation: CASKGLAGDEQFF. The chain couples TRBV5-1 to TRBJ2-1, with 13 bases lining up with TRBD2. Per the germline V gene, CDR1 is SGHRS and CDR2 is YFSETQ. The V and J ends lost 6 bases and 8 bases, in that order; junction bases with no gene match: 2. This CDR3 has 13 amino acids.

CDR3 protein: CAWRRRGSFLYGYTF. Written as DNA, the CDR3 is TGTGCCTGGAGGCGAAGGGGGTCATTCCTATATGGCTACACCTTC. The V call is TRBV30, the J call TRBJ1-2, with a possible D match to TRBD1 (6 bases). CDR3 length: 15 amino acids. From germline, CDR1 is GTSNPN and CDR2 SVGIG (reference sequence). Between the trimmed V and J ends, which lost 3 bases and 5 bases, there was a span of 19 bases.